The TCR beta chain described here comes from a study of cytomegalovirus exposure and HLA in healthy donors. The study's findings and limits: Altogether, 160 or so TCR beta chains were recorded as cytomegalovirus-associated. A later analysis showed HLA-associated TCR beta chains outstripping equally common others in clonal expansion. TCR beta V segments were, for the most part, productive about 87% or about 30% of the time in an earlier analysis.

CDR1 and CDR2 (germline): MNHEY, SVGAGI. Germline trimming cut 5 bases from V and 10 bases from J; bases unmatched to any gene: 7. The CDR3 totals 13 residues. Concerning this clone: Its specificity is unknown.

The PCR had 60 Vbeta and 13 Jbeta primers. Sequenced by immunoSEQ multiplex PCR; TCRdb stores in-frame clones only, minus some. The repertoire holds approximately 160,000 clones, around 63% seen once, with just under 4.5% in the top ten. This chain links TRBV6-5 with TRBJ2-2; TRBD2 agrees at 7 bases. Material: PBMCs. This receptor was identified in a woman aged 18-29 years in good health and CMV-seropositive. CDR3 protein: CASSRGGQVELFF. In nucleotides, the CDR3 is TGTGCCAGCAGTCGCGGGGGTCAGGTGGAGCTGTTTTTT.